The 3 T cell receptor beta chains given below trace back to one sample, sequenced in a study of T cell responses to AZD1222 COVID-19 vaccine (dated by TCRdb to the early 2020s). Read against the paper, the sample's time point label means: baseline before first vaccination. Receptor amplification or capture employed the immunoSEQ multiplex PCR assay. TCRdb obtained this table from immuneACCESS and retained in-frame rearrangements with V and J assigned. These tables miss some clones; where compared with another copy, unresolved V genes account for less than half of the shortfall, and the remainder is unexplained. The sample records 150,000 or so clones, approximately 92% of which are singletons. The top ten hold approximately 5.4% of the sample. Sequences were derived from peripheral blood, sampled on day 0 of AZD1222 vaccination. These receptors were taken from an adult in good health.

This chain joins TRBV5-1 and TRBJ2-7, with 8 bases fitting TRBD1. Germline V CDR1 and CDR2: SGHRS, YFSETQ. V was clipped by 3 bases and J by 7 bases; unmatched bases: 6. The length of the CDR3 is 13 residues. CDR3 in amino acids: CASSWDRTEEQYF. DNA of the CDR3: TGCGCCAGCAGCTGGGACAGGACCGAGGAGCAGTACTTC.

CDR3 nucleotide sequence: TGTGCCAGCAGCCTGGGAGGGGGGGGCAGGAATACGCAGTATTTT. Protein: CASSLGGGGRNTQYF. This chain uses TRBV5-5 with TRBJ2-3, with a tentative D call TRBD2 (7 bases). Looked up from germline, CDR1 is SGHKS and CDR2 is YYEKEE (reference sequence). Trimming pared 4 bases from V and 7 bases from J, leaving 19 bases between. This CDR3 has 15 amino acids.

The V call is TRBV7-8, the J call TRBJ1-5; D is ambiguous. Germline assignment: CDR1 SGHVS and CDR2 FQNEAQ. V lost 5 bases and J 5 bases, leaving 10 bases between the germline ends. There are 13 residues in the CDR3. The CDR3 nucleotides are TGTGCCAGCAGCACAAACCTGGATCAGCCCCAGCATTTT. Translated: CASSTNLDQPQHF.